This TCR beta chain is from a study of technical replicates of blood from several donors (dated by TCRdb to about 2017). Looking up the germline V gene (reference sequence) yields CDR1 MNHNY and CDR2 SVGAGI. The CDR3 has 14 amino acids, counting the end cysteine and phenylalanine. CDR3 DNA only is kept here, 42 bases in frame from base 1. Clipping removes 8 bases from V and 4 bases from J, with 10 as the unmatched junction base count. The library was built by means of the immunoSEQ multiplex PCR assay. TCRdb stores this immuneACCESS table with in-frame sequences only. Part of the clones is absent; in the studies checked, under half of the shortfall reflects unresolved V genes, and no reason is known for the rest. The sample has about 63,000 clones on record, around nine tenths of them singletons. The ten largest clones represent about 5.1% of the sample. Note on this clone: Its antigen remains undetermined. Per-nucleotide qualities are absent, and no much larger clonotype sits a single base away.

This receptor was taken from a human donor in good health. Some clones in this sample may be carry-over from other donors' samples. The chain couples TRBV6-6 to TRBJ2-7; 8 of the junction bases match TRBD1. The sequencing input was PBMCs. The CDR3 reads CASHPGQAGYEQYF. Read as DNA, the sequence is TGTGCCAGCCACCCGGGACAGGCAGGGTACGAGCAGTACTTC.